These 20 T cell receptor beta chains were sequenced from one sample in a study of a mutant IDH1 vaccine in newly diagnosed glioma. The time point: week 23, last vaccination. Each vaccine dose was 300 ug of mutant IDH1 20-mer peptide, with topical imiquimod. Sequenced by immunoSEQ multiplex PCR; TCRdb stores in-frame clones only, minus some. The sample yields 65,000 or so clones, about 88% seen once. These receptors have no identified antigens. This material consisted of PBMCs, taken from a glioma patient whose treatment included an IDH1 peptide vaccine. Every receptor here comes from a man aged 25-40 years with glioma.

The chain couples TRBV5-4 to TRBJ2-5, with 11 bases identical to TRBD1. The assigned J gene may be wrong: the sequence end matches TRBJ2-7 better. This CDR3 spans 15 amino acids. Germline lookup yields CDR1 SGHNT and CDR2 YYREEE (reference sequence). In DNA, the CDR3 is TGTGCCAGCAGCTTTTTCCGGGACAGGGGGTACGAGCAGTACTTC. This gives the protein CASSFFRDRGYEQYF.

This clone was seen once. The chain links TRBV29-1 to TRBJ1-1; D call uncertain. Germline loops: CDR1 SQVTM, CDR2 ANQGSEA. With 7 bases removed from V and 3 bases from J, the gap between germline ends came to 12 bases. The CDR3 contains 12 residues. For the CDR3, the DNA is TGCAGCGCCGTCGGCAGCTACACTGAAGCTTTCTTT. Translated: CSAVGSYTEAFF. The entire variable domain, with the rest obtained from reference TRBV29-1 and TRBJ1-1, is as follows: SAVISQKPSRDICQRGTSLTIQCQVDSQVTMMFWYRQQPGQSLTLIATANQGSEATYESGFVIDKFPISRPNLTFSTLTVSNMSPEDSSIYLCSAVGSYTEAFFGQGTRLTVV.

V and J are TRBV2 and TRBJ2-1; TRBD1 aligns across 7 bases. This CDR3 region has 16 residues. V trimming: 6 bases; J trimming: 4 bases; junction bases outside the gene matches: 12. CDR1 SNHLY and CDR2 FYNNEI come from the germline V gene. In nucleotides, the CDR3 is TGTGCCAGCAGCGAGGGGACAGCGACCTTATACAATGAGCAGTTCTTC. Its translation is CASSEGTATLYNEQFF.

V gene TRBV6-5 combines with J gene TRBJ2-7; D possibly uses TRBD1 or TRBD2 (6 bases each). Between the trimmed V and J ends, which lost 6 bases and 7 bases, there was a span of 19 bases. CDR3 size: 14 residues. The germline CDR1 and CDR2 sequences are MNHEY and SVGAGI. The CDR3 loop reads CASSREGGRDEQYF. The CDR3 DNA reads TGTGCCAGCAGCCGAGAGGGGGGCCGTGATGAGCAGTACTTC.

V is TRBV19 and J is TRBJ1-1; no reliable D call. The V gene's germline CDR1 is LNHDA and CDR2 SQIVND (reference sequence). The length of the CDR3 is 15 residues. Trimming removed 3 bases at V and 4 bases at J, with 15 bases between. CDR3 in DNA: TGTGCCAGTAGTATCGAGGACCGGTCGGGCACTGAAGCTTTCTTT. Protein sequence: CASSIEDRSGTEAFF.

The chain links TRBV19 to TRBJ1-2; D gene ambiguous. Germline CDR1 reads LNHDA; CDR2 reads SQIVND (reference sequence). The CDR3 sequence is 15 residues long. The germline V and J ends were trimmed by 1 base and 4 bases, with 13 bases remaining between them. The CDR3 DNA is TGTGCCAGTAGTATAGGGGCACAGCCGATCTATGGCTACACCTTC. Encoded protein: CASSIGAQPIYGYTF. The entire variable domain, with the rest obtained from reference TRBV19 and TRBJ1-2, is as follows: DGGITQSPKYLFRKEGQNVTLSCEQNLNHDAMYWYRQDPGQGLRLIYYSQIVNDFQKGDIAEGYSVSREKKESFPLTVTSAQKNPTAFYLCASSIGAQPIYGYTFGSGTRLTVV.

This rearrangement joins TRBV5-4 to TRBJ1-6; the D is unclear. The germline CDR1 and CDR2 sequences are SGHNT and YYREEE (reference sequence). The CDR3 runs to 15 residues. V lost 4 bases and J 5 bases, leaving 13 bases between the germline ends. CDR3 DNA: TGTGCCAGCAGCCATTTCACAAGGAATAATTCACCCCTCCACTTT. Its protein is CASSHFTRNNSPLHF.

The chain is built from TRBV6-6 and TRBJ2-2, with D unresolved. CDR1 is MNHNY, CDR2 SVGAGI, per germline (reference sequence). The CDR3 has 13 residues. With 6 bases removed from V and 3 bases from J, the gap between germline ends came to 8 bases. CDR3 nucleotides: TGTGCCAGCAGACCCCAGGACACCGGGGAGCTGTTTTTT. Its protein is CASRPQDTGELFF.

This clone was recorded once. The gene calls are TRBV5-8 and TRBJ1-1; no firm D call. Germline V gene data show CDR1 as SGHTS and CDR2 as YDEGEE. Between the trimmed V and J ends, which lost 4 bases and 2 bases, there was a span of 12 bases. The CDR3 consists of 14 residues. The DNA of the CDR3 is TGTGCCAGCAGCCGGATAACGGTCAACACTGAAGCTTTCTTT. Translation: CASSRITVNTEAFF.

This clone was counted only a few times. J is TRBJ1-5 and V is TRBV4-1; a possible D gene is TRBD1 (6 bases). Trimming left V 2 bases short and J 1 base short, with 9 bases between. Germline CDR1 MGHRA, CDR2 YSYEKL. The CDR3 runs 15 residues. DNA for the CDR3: TGCGCCAGCAGCCAAACAGGGAACAGCAATCAGCCCCAGCATTTT. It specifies CASSQTGNSNQPQHF.

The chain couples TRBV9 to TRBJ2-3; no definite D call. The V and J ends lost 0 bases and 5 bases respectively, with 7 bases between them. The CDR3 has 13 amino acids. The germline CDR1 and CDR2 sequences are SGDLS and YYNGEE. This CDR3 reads CASSVVFRDTQYF. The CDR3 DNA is TGTGCCAGCAGCGTAGTATTCCGAGATACGCAGTATTTT.

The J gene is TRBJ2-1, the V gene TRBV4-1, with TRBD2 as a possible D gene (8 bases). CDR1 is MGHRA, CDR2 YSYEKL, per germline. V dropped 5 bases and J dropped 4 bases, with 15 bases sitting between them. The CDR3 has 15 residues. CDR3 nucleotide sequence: TGCGCCAGCAGCACGGGAGGGGGCGGGTACAATGAGCAGTTCTTC. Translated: CASSTGGGGYNEQFF.

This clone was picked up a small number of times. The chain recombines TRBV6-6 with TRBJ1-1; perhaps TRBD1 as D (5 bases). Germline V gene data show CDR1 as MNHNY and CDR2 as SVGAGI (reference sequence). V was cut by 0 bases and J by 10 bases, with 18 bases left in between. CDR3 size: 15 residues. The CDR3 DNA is TGTGCCAGCAGTTACTCCGGGGCAGGGCGTACGGTAGCTTTCTTT. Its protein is CASSYSGAGRTVAFF.

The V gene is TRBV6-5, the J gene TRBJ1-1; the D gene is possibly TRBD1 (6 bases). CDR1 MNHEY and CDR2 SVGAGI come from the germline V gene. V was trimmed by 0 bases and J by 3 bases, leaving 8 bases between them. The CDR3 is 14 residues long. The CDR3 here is CASSYSAGDTEAFF. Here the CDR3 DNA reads TGTGCCAGCAGTTACTCAGCAGGGGACACTGAAGCTTTCTTT.

The CDR3 DNA sequence: TGCGCCAGCAGCCAAGGGCGGCGGGACTACCCCTATGGCTACACCTTC. This sequence encodes CASSQGRRDYPYGYTF. The V call is TRBV4-1, the J call TRBJ1-2, with D maybe TRBD1 (5 bases). The CDR3 extends over 16 amino acids. Germline V gene sequence: CDR1 MGHRA, CDR2 YSYEKL. Trimming cost V 1 base and J 4 bases, with 16 bases left between them.

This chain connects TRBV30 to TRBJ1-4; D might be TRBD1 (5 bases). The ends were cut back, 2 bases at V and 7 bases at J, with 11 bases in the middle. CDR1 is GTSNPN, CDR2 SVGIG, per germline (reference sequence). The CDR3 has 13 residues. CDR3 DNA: TGTGCCTGGAGTAGTCAGGGTAGTGAAAAACTGTTTTTT. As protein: CAWSSQGSEKLFF. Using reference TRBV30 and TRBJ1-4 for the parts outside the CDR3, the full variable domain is SQTIHQWPATLVQPVGSPLSLECTVEGTSNPNLYWYRQAAGRGLQLLFYSVGIGQISSEVPQNLSASRPQDRQFILSSKKLLLSDSGFYLCAWSSQGSEKLFFGSGTQLSVL.

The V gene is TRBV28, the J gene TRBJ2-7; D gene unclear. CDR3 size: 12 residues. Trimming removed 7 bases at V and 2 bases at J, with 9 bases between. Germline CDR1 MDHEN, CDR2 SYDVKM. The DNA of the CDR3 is TGTGCCAGCAAGTTCGGTGCCTACGAGCAGTACTTC. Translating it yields CASKFGAYEQYF.

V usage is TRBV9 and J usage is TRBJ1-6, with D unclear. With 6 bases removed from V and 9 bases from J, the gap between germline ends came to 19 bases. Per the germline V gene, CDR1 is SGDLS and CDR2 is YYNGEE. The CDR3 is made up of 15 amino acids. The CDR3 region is CASNTSGVKGSPLHF. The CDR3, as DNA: TGTGCCAGCAATACGAGTGGGGTAAAAGGTTCACCCCTCCACTTT.

This chain's CDR3 is CASSEDGRMTAFF. CDR3 bases: TGCGCCAGCAGTGAGGACGGGCGAATGACAGCTTTCTTT. The V gene is TRBV10-1, the J gene TRBJ1-1; the D is unclear. The V end was cut by 2 bases, the J end by 10 bases, with 14 bases between. CDR3 length: 13 residues. CDR1 and CDR2 from the germline V gene are WNHNN and SYGVQD (reference sequence).

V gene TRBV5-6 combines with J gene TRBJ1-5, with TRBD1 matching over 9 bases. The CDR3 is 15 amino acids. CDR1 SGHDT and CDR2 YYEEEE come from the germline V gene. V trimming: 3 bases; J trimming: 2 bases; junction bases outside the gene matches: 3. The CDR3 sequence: CASSSGTGRNQPQHF. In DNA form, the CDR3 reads TGTGCCAGCAGCTCCGGGACAGGGCGCAATCAGCCCCAGCATTTT.